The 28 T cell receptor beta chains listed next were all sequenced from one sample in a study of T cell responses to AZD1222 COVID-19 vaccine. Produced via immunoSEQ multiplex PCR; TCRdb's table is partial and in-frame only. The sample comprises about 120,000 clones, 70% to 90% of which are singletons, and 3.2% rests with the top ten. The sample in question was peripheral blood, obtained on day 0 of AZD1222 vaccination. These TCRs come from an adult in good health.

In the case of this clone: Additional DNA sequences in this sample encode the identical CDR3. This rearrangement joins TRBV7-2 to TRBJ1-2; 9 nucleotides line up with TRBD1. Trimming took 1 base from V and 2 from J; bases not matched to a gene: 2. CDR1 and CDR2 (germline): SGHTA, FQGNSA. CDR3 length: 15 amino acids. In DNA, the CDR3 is TGTGCCAGCAGCTTAGGTGACAGGGGGAACTATGGCTACACCTTC. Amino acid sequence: CASSLGDRGNYGYTF.

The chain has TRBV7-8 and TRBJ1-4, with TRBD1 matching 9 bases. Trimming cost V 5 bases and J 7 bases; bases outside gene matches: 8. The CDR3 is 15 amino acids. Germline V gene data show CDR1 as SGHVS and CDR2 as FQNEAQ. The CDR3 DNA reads TGTGCCAGCAGCAGCCCGGGACAGGGAAGTGAAAAACTGTTTTTT. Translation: CASSSPGQGSEKLFF.

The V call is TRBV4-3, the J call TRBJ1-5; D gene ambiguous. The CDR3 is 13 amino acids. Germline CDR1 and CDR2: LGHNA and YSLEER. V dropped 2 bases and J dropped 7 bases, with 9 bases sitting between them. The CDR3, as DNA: TGCGCCAGCAGCCAACGGATGGACCAGCCCCAGCATTTT. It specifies CASSQRMDQPQHF.

CDR3 region: CASSAQGAGQETQYF. CDR3 in DNA: TGTGCCAGCAGCGCACAGGGGGCTGGCCAAGAGACCCAGTACTTC. The gene calls are TRBV7-9 and TRBJ2-5; 9 bases fit TRBD1. CDR3 length: 15 amino acids. Unmatched junction bases numbered 5, after V lost 5 bases and J lost 1 base. The germline gives CDR1 SEHNR, CDR2 FQNEAQ (reference sequence).

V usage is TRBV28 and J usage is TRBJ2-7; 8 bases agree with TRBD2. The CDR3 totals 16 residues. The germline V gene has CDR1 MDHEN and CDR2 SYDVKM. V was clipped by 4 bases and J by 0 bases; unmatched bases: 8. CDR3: CASSSPTSASSYEQYF. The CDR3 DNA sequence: TGTGCCAGCAGTTCCCCGACTAGCGCTAGCTCCTACGAGCAGTACTTC.

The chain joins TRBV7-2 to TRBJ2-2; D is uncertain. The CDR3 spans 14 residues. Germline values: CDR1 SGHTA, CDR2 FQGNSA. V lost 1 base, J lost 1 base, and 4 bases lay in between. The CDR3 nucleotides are TGTGCCAGCAGCTTAGTAGGGAACACCGGGGAGCTGTTTTTT. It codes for CASSLVGNTGELFF.

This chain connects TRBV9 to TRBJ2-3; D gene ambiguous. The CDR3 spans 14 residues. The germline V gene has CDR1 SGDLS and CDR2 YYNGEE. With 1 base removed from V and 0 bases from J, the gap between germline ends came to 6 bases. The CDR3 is CASSVHPSTDTQYF. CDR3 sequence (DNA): TGTGCCAGCAGCGTACATCCTAGCACAGATACGCAGTATTTT. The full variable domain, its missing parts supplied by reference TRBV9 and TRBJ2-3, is DSGVTQTPKHLITATGQRVTLRCSPRSGDLSVYWYQQSLDQGLQFLIQYYNGEERAKGNILERFSAQQFPDLHSELNLSSLELGDSALYFCASSVHPSTDTQYFGPGTRLTVL.

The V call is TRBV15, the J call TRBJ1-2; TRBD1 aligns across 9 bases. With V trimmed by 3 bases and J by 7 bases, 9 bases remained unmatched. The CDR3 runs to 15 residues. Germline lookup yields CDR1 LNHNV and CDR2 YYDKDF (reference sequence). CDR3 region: CATSSSGQGNGGYTF. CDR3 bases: TGTGCCACCAGCAGTAGCGGACAGGGGAACGGTGGCTACACCTTC.

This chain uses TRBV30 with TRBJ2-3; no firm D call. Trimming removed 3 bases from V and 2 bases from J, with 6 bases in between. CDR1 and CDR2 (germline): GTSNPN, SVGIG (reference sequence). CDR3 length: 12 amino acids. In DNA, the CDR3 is TGTGCCTGGAGGCTTAACACAGATACGCAGTATTTT. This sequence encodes CAWRLNTDTQYF.

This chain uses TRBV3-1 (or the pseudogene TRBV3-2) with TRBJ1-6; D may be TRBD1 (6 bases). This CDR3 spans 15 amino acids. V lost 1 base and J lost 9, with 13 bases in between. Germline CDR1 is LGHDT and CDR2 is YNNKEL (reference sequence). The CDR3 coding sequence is TGTGCCAGCAGCCAAGGAGACAGGAATTCTTCACCCCTCCACTTT. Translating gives CASSQGDRNSSPLHF.

In nucleotides, the CDR3 is TGTGCCAGCAGCTTAGATCATCAGGGGGCGGGCTCCTACGAGCAGTACTTC. Translation gives CASSLDHQGAGSYEQYF. The V and J genes are TRBV11-2 and TRBJ2-7; 8 bases align to TRBD1. The germline CDR1 and CDR2 sequences are SGHAT and FQNNGV. CDR3 size: 17 residues. With V trimmed by 0 bases and J by 0 bases, 7 bases remained unmatched.

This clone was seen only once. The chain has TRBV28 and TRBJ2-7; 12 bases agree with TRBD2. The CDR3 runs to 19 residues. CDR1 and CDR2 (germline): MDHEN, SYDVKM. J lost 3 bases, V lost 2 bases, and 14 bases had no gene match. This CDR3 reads CASSLTRGASGRAIYEQYF. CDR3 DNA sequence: TGTGCCAGCAGTTTAACGCGAGGGGCTAGCGGGAGGGCCATCTACGAGCAGTACTTC.

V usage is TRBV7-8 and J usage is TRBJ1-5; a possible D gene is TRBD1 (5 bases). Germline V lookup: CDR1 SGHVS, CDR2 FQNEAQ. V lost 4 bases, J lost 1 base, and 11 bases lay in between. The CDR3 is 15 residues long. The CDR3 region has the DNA TGTGCCAGCAGCTCACGGACACAAAGCAATCAGCCCCAGCATTTT. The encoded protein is CASSSRTQSNQPQHF.

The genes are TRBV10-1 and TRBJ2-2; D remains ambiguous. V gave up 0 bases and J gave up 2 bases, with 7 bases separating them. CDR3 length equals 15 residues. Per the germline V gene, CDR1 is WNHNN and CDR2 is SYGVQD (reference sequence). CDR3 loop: CASSESAINTGELFF. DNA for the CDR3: TGCGCCAGCAGTGAGTCGGCTATAAACACCGGGGAGCTGTTTTTT.

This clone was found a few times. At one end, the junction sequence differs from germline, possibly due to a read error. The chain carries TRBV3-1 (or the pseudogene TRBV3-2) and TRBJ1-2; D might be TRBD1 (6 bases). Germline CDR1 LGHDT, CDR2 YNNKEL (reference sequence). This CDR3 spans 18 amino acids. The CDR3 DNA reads TGTGCCAGCACCCAAGGGGGGGACCCCTATGGCCCTAACTATGGCTACACCTTC. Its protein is CASTQGGDPYGPNYGYTF.

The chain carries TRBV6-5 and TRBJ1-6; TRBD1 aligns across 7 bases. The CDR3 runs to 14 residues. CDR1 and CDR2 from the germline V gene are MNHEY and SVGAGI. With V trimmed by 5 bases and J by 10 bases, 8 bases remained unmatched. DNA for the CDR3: TGTGCCAGCAGTAAGACAGGGATAAAATCACCCCTCCACTTT. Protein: CASSKTGIKSPLHF.

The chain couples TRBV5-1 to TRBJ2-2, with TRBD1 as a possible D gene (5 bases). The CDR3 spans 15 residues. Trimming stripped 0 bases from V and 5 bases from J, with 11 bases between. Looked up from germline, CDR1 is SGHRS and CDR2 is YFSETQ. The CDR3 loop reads CASSLEQGMTGELFF. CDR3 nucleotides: TGCGCCAGCAGCTTGGAGCAGGGTATGACCGGGGAGCTGTTTTTT.

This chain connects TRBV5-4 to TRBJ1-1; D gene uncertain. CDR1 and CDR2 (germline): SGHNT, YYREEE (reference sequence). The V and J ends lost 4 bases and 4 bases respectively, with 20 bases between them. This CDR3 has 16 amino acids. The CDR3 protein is CASSPRNLPWGTEAFF. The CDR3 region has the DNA TGTGCCAGCAGCCCGCGTAATCTTCCTTGGGGCACTGAAGCTTTCTTT.

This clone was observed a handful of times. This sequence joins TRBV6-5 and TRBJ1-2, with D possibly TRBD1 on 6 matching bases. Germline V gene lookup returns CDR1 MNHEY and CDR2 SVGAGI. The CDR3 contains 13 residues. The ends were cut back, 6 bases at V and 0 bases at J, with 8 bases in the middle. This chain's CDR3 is CASSKGANYGYTF. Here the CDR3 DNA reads TGTGCCAGCAGCAAGGGGGCTAACTATGGCTACACCTTC.

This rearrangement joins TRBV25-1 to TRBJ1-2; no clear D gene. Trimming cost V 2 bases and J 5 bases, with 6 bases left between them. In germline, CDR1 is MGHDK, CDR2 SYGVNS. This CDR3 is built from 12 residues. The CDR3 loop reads CASSEEGYGYTF. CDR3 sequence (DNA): TGTGCCAGCAGTGAAGAGGGATATGGCTACACCTTC.

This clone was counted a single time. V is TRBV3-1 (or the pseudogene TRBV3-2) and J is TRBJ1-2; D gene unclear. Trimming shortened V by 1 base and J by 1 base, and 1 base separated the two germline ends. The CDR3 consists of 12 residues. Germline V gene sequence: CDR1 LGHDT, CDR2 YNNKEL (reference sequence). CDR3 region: CASSQGNYGYTF. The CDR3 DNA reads TGTGCCAGCAGCCAAGGTAACTATGGCTACACCTTC.

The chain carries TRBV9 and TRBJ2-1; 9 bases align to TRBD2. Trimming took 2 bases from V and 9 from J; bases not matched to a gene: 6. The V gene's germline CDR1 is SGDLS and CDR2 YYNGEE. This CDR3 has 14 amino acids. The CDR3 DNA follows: TGTGCCAGCAGCGTTAGCGGGAGAGGCGGTGAGCAGTTCTTC. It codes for CASSVSGRGGEQFF.

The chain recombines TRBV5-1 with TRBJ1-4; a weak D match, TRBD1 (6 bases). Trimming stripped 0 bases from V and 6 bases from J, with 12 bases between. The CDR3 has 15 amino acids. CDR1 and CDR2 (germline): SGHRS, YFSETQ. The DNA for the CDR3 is TGCGCCAGCAGCTTGGTACGGGGGCGTGATGAAAAACTGTTTTTT. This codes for CASSLVRGRDEKLFF.

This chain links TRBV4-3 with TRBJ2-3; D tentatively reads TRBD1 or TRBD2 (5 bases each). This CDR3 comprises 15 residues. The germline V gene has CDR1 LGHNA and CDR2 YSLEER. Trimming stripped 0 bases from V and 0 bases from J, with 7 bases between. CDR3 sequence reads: CASSQEGTSTDTQYF. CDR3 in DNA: TGCGCCAGCAGCCAAGAAGGGACCAGCACAGATACGCAGTATTTT.

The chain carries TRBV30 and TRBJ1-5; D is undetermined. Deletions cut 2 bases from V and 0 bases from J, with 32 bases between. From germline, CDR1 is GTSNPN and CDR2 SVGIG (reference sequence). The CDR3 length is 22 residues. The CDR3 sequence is CAWSPPFITRWRAEGSNQPQHF. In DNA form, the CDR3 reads TGTGCCTGGAGTCCCCCCTTCATTACGAGGTGGCGGGCGGAAGGTAGCAATCAGCCCCAGCATTTT.

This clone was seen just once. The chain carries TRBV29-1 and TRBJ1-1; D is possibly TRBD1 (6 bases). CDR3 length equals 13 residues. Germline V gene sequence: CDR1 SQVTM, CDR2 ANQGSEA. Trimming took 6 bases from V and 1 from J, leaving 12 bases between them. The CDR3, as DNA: TGCAGCGTCCGGACAGAGAGGAACACTGAAGCTTTCTTT. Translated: CSVRTERNTEAFF.

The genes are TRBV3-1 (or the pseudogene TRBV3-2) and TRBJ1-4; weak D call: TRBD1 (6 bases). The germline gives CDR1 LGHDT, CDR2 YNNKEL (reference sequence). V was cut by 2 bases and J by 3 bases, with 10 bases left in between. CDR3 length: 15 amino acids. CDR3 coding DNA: TGTGCCAGCAGCCAAAGGGGGGAGGCTAATGAAAAACTGTTTTTT. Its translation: CASSQRGEANEKLFF.

CDR3 loop: CAGPGEEGTEAFF. The CDR3 DNA follows: TGTGCCGGCCCTGGCGAGGAGGGCACTGAAGCTTTCTTT. The V and J genes are TRBV27 and TRBJ1-1, with D unclear. The CDR3 covers 13 residues. CDR1 is MNHEY, CDR2 SMNVEV, per germline (reference sequence). V was clipped by 11 bases and J by 4 bases, with 17 bases between them.